This T cell receptor (beta chain) was documented in a study of blood T cell repertoires in COVID-19 (TCRdb year 2020). With regard to the full study: Collaborator samples came from the United States, Italy and Spain and covered acute and convalescent phases of COVID-19. Samples were obtained from the ongoing ImmuneRACE study (first 160 participants) and from 1,200 or so subjects provided by 6 global collaborators. A freely available public database, intended as a resource for researchers studying the immune response to SARS-CoV-2, is where the repertoires were released. Sample metadata almost always included a de-identified subject ID, COVID-19 status, age in years and sex. Where available, HLA class I and class II types were obtained from metadata supplied by the sample provider rather than from assay-based typing. Deeply sampled blood TCRbeta repertoires from subjects exposed to, actively infected with, or recovered from COVID-19 were included in the dataset. The material from the prospective study consisted of cDNA or gDNA derived from T cells, B-cell-depleted T cells, or PBMCs. The paper as a whole reports these results and caveats: The quantity of clinical and demographic metadata differed by source and by participant and was supplied without curation.

Enrolling through a virtual design, the prospective study's participants ranged in age from roughly 18 to 89 years and lived across about two dozen United States geographic areas. In the prospective study, participants were assigned to cohorts based on the clinical history participants reported in a screening survey and a study questionnaire. Recovered participants in ImmuneRACE Cohort 3 were defined as having two consecutive negative NP/OP PCR tests, clearance from a healthcare professional, or resolution of symptoms. In the prospective study, whole blood, serum and a nasopharyngeal or oropharyngeal swab were collected from each participant by mobile phlebotomists. Over a roughly 2-month period, participants in the prospective study had the option of providing additional blood draws and questionnaires. Blood samples from the prospective study were shipped frozen or at room temperature prior to DNA extraction.

The CDR3 runs 13 residues from the cysteine to the phenylalanine. The retained sequence is limited to the CDR3, 39 bases, with the frame set at the first base. In the germline V gene, CDR1 corresponds to MNHNS and CDR2 to SASEGT. V and J are truncated by 2 bases and 3 bases respectively, leaving an intervening sequence of 5 bases. The immunoSEQ Assay, a bias-controlled multiplex PCR, was used to amplify TCRbeta CDR3 regions from genomic DNA. Per the original workflow: Nucleated cell counts per sample were estimated from amplification of reference gene primers within the assay. To quantify the absolute abundance of each unique TCRbeta CDR3 rearrangement, sequence reads were collapsed and filtered. For each sample, productive Simpson clonality was calculated by taking the square root of Simpson's diversity index across productive rearrangements. TCRdb re-hosts the immuneACCESS table, in-frame sequences only. Its copies lack some clones; in the studies checked, an unresolved V gene accounts for under half of them, and the cause for the rest is not known. That table gives V, J and clone size, and the DNA gave D and trimming. Counted in this sample were a few hundred thousand clones; roughly four fifths of them appeared once. The ten largest make up around 3.5% of the sample.

Points on this clone: No cognate antigen has been identified for it. The sample holds no much larger clone one base away, and base qualities are not on file.

The sequence joins TRBV6-1 to TRBJ2-1; TRBD2 is a possible D gene, resting on 5 matching bases. This TCR derives from a man aged 45-65 years who had recovered from COVID-19. Sequenced: PBMCs or T cells enriched from blood (not recorded which). For the CDR3, the sequence is CASSETSYNEQFF. Read as DNA, the sequence is TGTGCCAGCAGTGAAACTAGCTACAATGAGCAGTTCTTC.